These 24 T cell receptor beta chains were all obtained from the same sample, sequenced in a study of blood T cell repertoires in COVID-19. Here immunoSEQ multiplex PCR was the method, and the copy in TCRdb shows in-frame clones only, minus some. The sample contains approximately 130,000 clones, around four fifths of which appear only once. The sample was peripheral blood. Receptors were obtained from a man older than 75 with acute or convalescent COVID-19.

The chain links TRBV6-2 or TRBV6-3 to TRBJ2-5, with 7 bases identical to TRBD2. J gave up 1 base and V 5 bases, and 1 base lay outside the gene matches. Per germline, CDR1 MNHEY and CDR2 SVGEGT. The CDR3 length is 13 residues. CDR3 nucleotide sequence: TGTGCCAGCAGTCGGACTAGCCAAGAGACCCAGTACTTC. Its translation is CASSRTSQETQYF.

In DNA, the CDR3 is TGTGCCTGGGGTGGCGGGCGATACCAAGAGACCCAGTACTTC. This translates into CAWGGGRYQETQYF. V and J are TRBV30 and TRBJ2-5, with D possibly being TRBD2 (5 bases). From germline, CDR1 is GTSNPN and CDR2 SVGIG (reference sequence). Trimming shortened V by 5 bases and J by 0 bases, and 13 bases separated the two germline ends. The CDR3 runs to 14 residues.

This clone was detected only a few times. This chain joins TRBV19 and TRBJ1-2, with 7 bases fitting TRBD1. CDR1 and CDR2 from the germline V gene are LNHDA and SQIVND (reference sequence). The CDR3 loop spans 14 amino acids. V lost 6 bases, J lost 2 bases, and 6 bases stayed unmatched. The CDR3 sequence is CASRDPGQNYGYTF. Written as DNA, the CDR3 is TGTGCCAGTAGGGACCCGGGACAGAACTATGGCTACACCTTC. Full variable domain (remainder filled in from reference TRBV19 and TRBJ1-2): DGGITQSPKYLFRKEGQNVTLSCEQNLNHDAMYWYRQDPGQGLRLIYYSQIVNDFQKGDIAEGYSVSREKKESFPLTVTSAQKNPTAFYLCASRDPGQNYGYTFGSGTRLTVV.

This clone came up once. The chain recombines TRBV4-1 with TRBJ2-2, with 7 bases lining up with TRBD1. Germline CDR1 reads MGHRA; CDR2 reads YSYEKL. The CDR3 consists of 18 residues. V shed 0 bases, J shed 6 bases, and the junction held 13 bases outside the gene matches. The DNA of the CDR3 is TGCGCCAGCAGCCAAGATGGAACCGGGACAGCAAGGGCCGGGGAGCTGTTTTTT. This sequence encodes CASSQDGTGTARAGELFF.

The chain employs TRBV5-1 and TRBJ2-1, with TRBD1 matching 10 bases. This CDR3 is 15 amino acids long. Germline lookup yields CDR1 SGHRS and CDR2 YFSETQ. V lost 4 bases and J lost 9; bases outside the gene matches: 10. The CDR3 protein is CASSDRDRGLLEQFF. CDR3 coding DNA: TGCGCCAGCAGCGACCGGGACAGGGGCCTCCTTGAGCAGTTCTTC. Using reference TRBV5-1 and TRBJ2-1 for the parts outside the CDR3, the full variable domain is KAGVTQTPRYLIKTRGQQVTLSCSPISGHRSVSWYQQTPGQGLQFLFEYFSETQRNKGNFPGRFSGRQFSNSRSEMNVSTLELGDSALYLCASSDRDRGLLEQFFGPGTRLTVL.

The V call is TRBV3-1 (or the pseudogene TRBV3-2), the J call TRBJ1-1; TRBD1 agrees at 11 bases. Germline CDR1 and CDR2: LGHDT and YNNKEL (reference sequence). J gave up 4 bases and V 5 bases, and 6 bases lay outside the gene matches. This CDR3 comprises 15 residues. Written as DNA, the CDR3 is TGTGCCAGCAGCTTTGGGACAGGGGGTGGCACTGAAGCTTTCTTT. Its protein product is CASSFGTGGGTEAFF.

The V call is TRBV9, the J call TRBJ1-6; 11 bases fit TRBD1. The germline V gene encodes CDR1 SGDLS and CDR2 YYNGEE. The CDR3 totals 16 residues. Trimming cost V 1 base and J 9 bases; bases outside gene matches: 6. The CDR3, as DNA: TGTGCCAGCAGCGTAAAGGGGGGACAGGGGGGTTCACCCCTCCACTTT. Amino acids: CASSVKGGQGGSPLHF.

Many counts were recorded for this clone. The gene calls are TRBV6-5 and TRBJ2-2; D remains unclear. Trimming pared 7 bases from V and 2 bases from J, leaving 14 bases between. This CDR3 contains 15 residues. CDR1 is MNHEY and CDR2 is SVGAGI in the germline V gene. The CDR3 loop is CASKFVQSNTGELFF. The CDR3 nucleotides are TGTGCCAGCAAATTCGTCCAGTCCAACACCGGGGAGCTGTTTTTT.

This clone was detected only once. The rearrangement uses TRBV6-2 or TRBV6-3 and TRBJ1-1; maybe TRBD1 (6 bases). This CDR3 comprises 13 residues. Trimming stripped 1 base from V and 5 bases from J, with 8 bases between. In germline, CDR1 is MNHEY, CDR2 SVGEGT. DNA of the CDR3: TGTGCCAGCAGTTACTATACAGGGACTGAAGCTTTCTTT. This gives the protein CASSYYTGTEAFF.

The rearrangement joins TRBV5-4 to TRBJ2-3; D gene unclear. The V gene lost 2 bases and the J gene lost 6 bases, with 22 bases spanning the gap. The CDR3 spans 17 residues. CDR1 and CDR2 (germline): SGHNT, YYREEE (reference sequence). This chain's CDR3 is CASSFGGLAGTPDTQYF. CDR3 DNA: TGTGCCAGCAGCTTTGGCGGTTTAGCTGGAACCCCCGATACGCAGTATTTT.

This sequence joins TRBV19 and TRBJ1-1; 9 positions agree with TRBD1. The CDR3 contains 15 residues. Germline assignment: CDR1 LNHDA and CDR2 SQIVND (reference sequence). J gave up 2 bases and V 6 bases, and 7 bases lay outside the gene matches. CDR3 DNA sequence: TGTGCCAGTAGGATACCGGGACAGGGCAACACTGAAGCTTTCTTT. Protein product: CASRIPGQGNTEAFF.

In this sample, this clone turned up once. This sequence joins TRBV5-1 and TRBJ1-2; no firm D call. Between the trimmed V and J ends, which lost 0 bases and 0 bases, there was a span of 6 bases. This CDR3 has 14 amino acids. Germline V gives CDR1 SGHRS, CDR2 YFSETQ. This CDR3 is CASSLEAANYGYTF. The CDR3 bases are TGCGCCAGCAGCTTGGAGGCGGCTAACTATGGCTACACCTTC. Looking up the rest from reference TRBV5-1 and TRBJ1-2 gives the full variable domain: KAGVTQTPRYLIKTRGQQVTLSCSPISGHRSVSWYQQTPGQGLQFLFEYFSETQRNKGNFPGRFSGRQFSNSRSEMNVSTLELGDSALYLCASSLEAANYGYTFGSGTRLTVV.

This clone was recorded once. The V and J genes are TRBV4-1 and TRBJ1-6; D is possibly TRBD1 (5 bases). The germline V gene has CDR1 MGHRA and CDR2 YSYEKL. The ends were cut back, 1 base at V and 9 bases at J, with 13 bases in the middle. The CDR3 runs 15 residues. This CDR3 reads CASSQGSGKGSPLHF. The CDR3 coding sequence is TGCGCCAGCAGCCAAGGCTCAGGGAAGGGTTCACCCCTCCACTTT.

V and J are TRBV10-2 and TRBJ1-1; 8 bases fit TRBD1. J gave up 3 bases and V 8 bases, and 14 bases lay outside the gene matches. Per germline, CDR1 WSHSY and CDR2 SAAADI. There are 16 residues in the CDR3. CDR3 amino acids: CASQTGDGGVDTEAFF. DNA of the CDR3: TGCGCCAGCCAGACAGGGGACGGAGGAGTGGACACTGAAGCTTTCTTT.

Concerning this clone: Other DNA sequences in the same sample also yield this CDR3. This chain uses TRBV28 with TRBJ2-3; maybe TRBD2 (7 bases). Trimming took 5 bases from V and 3 from J, leaving 15 bases between them. The CDR3 covers 15 residues. The V gene's germline CDR1 is MDHEN and CDR2 SYDVKM. The CDR3 region has the DNA TGTGCCAGCAGTAGGGGGGGCAGAGGAACAGATACGCAGTATTTT. Amino acids: CASSRGGRGTDTQYF. The full variable domain, with the rest looked up from reference TRBV28 and TRBJ2-3, is DVKVTQSSRYLVKRTGEKVFLECVQDMDHENMFWYRQDPGLGLRLIYFSYDVKMKEKGDIPEGYSVSREKKERFSLILESASTNQTSMYLCASSRGGRGTDTQYFGPGTRLTVL.

The chain combines TRBV2 with TRBJ2-3, with no clear D. In germline, CDR1 is SNHLY, CDR2 FYNNEI. V lost 4 bases and J lost 6, with 8 bases in between. This CDR3 has 12 residues. CDR3 residues: CASSVVSDTQYF. The CDR3 region has the DNA TGTGCCAGCAGTGTCGTGTCTGATACGCAGTATTTT.

This clone was counted only a few times. The chain has TRBV6-5 and TRBJ2-7; no firm D call. This CDR3 spans 15 amino acids. Trimming stripped 0 bases from V and 1 base from J, with 10 bases between. Per the germline V gene, CDR1 is MNHEY and CDR2 is SVGAGI. CDR3 sequence (DNA): TGTGCCAGCAGTTACTCGATGGGCGCATCCTACGAGCAGTACTTC. Translating gives CASSYSMGASYEQYF.

The rearrangement links TRBV6-6 to TRBJ2-1; TRBD2 matches 9 bases. Germline V CDR1 and CDR2: MNHNY, SVGAGI (reference sequence). There are 15 residues in the CDR3. J gave up 6 bases and V 4 bases, and 7 bases lay outside the gene matches. Written as DNA, the CDR3 is TGTGCCAGCAGTTCGGGTAGCGGGGGAATCAATGAGCAGTTCTTC. This encodes CASSSGSGGINEQFF.

This sequence joins TRBV25-1 and TRBJ1-4; D not resolved. CDR1 is MGHDK, CDR2 SYGVNS, per germline. The CDR3 totals 13 residues. Trimming pared 1 base from V and 6 bases from J, leaving 6 bases between. The CDR3 DNA follows: TGTGCCAGCAGTGAATCTCGTCATGAAAAACTGTTTTTT. Protein sequence: CASSESRHEKLFF.

The chain is built from TRBV3-1 (or the pseudogene TRBV3-2) and TRBJ2-2; a weak D match, TRBD1 (6 bases). The germline V gene has CDR1 LGHDT and CDR2 YNNKEL (reference sequence). Trimming removed 4 bases from V and 4 bases from J, with 10 bases in between. The CDR3 contains 14 residues. The CDR3 reads CASSLRTVTGELFF. The CDR3 DNA follows: TGTGCCAGCAGCCTCCGGACAGTCACCGGGGAGCTGTTTTTT.

This rearrangement joins TRBV10-3 to TRBJ2-3; 7 bases map to TRBD2. V shed 2 bases and J 2 bases; nucleotides not matched to a gene: 4. CDR3 length: 15 amino acids. The germline V gene encodes CDR1 ENHRY and CDR2 SYGVKD. The CDR3, as DNA: TGTGCCATCAGTGAGGGACGGGGGGACACAGATACGCAGTATTTT. This translates into CAISEGRGDTDTQYF.

This clone was seen more than once but under ten times. V is TRBV3-1 (or the pseudogene TRBV3-2) and J is TRBJ1-2, with 8 positions matching TRBD1. The CDR3 loop spans 16 amino acids. Germline V gene lookup returns CDR1 LGHDT and CDR2 YNNKEL (reference sequence). The V segment lost 4 bases and the J segment 4 bases; nucleotides outside the gene matches: 11. CDR3 nucleotides: TGTGCCAGCAGCCCAGGACAGGGTCATATCTCCTATGGCTACACCTTC. This encodes CASSPGQGHISYGYTF.

The chain couples TRBV5-6 to TRBJ2-5; 10 bases are a match to TRBD1. Unmatched junction bases numbered 4, after V lost 4 bases and J lost 4 bases. CDR1 is SGHDT and CDR2 is YYEEEE in the germline V gene. CDR3 length equals 14 residues. In nucleotides, the CDR3 is TGTGCCAGCAGCCGACGGACAGGGGGAGAGACCCAGTACTTC. Translated: CASSRRTGGETQYF.

This rearrangement joins TRBV9 to TRBJ2-2; the D is unclear. The V end was cut by 0 bases, the J end by 0 bases, with 9 bases between. The CDR3 is made up of 16 amino acids. Germline loops: CDR1 SGDLS, CDR2 YYNGEE. Here the CDR3 DNA reads TGTGCCAGCAGCGTAGCTACCAGCGCGAACACCGGGGAGCTGTTTTTT. Translated, it gives CASSVATSANTGELFF.